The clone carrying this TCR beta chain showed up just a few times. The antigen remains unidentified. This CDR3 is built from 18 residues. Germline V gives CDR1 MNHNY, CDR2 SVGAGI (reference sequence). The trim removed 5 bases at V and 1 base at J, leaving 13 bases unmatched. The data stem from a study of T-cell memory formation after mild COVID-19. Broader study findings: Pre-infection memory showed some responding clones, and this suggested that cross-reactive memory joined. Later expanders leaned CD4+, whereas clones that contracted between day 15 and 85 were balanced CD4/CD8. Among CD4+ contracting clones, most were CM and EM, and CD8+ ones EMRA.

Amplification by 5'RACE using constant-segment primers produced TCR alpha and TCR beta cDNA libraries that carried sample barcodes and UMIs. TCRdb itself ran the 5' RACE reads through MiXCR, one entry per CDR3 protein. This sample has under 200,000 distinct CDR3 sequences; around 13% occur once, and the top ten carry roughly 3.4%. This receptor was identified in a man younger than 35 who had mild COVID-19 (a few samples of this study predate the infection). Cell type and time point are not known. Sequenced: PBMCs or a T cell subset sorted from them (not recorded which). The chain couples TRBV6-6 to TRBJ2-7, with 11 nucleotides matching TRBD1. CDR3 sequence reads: CASSGQGAIGARSYEQYF. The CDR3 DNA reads TGTGCCAGCAGTGGACAGGGGGCAATAGGCGCAAGGTCCTACGAGCAGTACTTC.